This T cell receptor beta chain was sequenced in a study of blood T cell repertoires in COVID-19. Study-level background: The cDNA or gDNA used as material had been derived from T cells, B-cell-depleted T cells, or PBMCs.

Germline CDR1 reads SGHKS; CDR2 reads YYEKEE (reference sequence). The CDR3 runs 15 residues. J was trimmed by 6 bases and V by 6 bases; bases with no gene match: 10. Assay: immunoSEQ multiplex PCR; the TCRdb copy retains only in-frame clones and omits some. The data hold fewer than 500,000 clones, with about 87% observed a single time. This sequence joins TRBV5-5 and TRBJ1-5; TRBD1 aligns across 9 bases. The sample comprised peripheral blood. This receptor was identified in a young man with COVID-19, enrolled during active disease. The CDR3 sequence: CASNPGQGSSQPQHF. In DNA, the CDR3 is TGTGCCAGCAATCCGGGACAGGGTTCCAGTCAGCCCCAGCATTTT.